This T cell receptor beta chain was retrieved from a study of metastatic and nonmetastatic thyroid tumors. Across the whole study: It was across blood and tumor or nodule tissue from malignant and benign thyroid patients that repertoires were compared.

General observations from the study: It was reportedly found that TCR beta diversity was significantly higher in malignant thyroid tumors than in benign nodules, a difference seen in both blood and tumor samples.

In the original processing: What underpinned the distant-metastasis classifier for papillary thyroid cancer was the set of CDR3 differences across clinicopathological groups. TCRdb reanalyzed the PCR reads with MiXCR. None of the V and J calls come from the authors' own analysis; TCRdb made them. Of about 59,000 clones detected, roughly 15% appear once; the ten largest clones hold just under 9.5%. The germline V and J ends were trimmed by 5 bases and 5 bases, with 10 bases remaining between them. In germline, CDR1 is KGHSH, CDR2 LQKENI. This CDR3 has 14 residues. This clone was observed many times. The antigen is undetermined. Before thyroid surgery, none of the patients had received any treatment.

The source material was blood. This receptor was identified in a male donor with papillary thyroid cancer or a benign thyroid nodule (not recorded which). Some clones in this sample may be carry-over from other donors' samples. This chain joins TRBV18 and TRBJ1-6; D gene ambiguous. CDR3 in DNA: TGTGCCAGCTCAGGAGGCCCAGATAATTCACCCCTCCACTTT. It translates to CASSGGPDNSPLHF.